This TCR beta chain was captured by sequencing in a study of human T cells and chemical hapten exposure. Overall study findings and caveats: It was expanded TCRs that formed significantly more large CDR3 similarity clusters than controls did.

Sample time point: pre-sensitization, week 0. Treatment defined: therapeutic diphenylcyclopropenone sensitization with weekly scalp DPC. Sequencing started from total RNA isolated from unfractionated whole blood. Germline loops: CDR1 ENHRY, CDR2 SYGVKD. Trimming removed 4 bases from V and 5 bases from J; junction bases left unmatched: 3. This CDR3 region has 13 residues. The table lists this clonotype with many counts. Its antigen remains unknown. Each CDR3 protein is one row after TCRdb ran MiXCR on the RACE reads. Among 80,000 to 100,000 distinct CDR3 sequences listed, 9.6% were seen once. The sequence came from a woman in her thirties or forties with alopecia areata. Some clones in this sample may be carry-over from other donors' samples. The sequencing here drew on whole blood, taken in connection with sensitization to the hapten diphenylcyclopropenone (DPC). The V gene is TRBV10-3, the J gene TRBJ2-5; TRBD1 aligns across 8 bases. For the CDR3, the DNA is TGTGCCATCAGTGGACAGGGGTTGGAGACCCAGTACTTC. It is translated as CAISGQGLETQYF.